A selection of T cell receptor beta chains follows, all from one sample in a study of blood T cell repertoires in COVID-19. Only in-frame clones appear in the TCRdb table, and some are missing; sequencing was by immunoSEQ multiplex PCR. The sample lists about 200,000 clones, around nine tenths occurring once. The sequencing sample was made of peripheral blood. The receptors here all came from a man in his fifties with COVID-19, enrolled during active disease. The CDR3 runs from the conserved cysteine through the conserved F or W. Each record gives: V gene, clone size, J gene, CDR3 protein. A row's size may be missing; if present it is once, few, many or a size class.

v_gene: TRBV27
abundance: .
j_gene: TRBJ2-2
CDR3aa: CASSARGGTGELFF

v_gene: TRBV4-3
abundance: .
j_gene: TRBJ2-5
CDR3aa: CASSPLGGGRETQYF

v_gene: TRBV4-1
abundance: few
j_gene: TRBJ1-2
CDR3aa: CASSQVGGYTF

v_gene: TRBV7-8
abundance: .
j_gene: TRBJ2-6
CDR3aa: CASRYRGGANVLTF

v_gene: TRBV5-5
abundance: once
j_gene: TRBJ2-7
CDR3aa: CASSWGQRSSYEQYF

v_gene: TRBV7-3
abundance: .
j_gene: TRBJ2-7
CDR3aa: CASSYLQREAYEQYF

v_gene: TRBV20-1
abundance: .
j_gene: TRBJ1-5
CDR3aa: CSASLADRAYNQPQHF

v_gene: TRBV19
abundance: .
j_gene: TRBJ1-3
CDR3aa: CASSTGAGNTIYF

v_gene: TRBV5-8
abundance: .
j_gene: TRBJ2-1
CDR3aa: CASSHLAGGSNEQFF

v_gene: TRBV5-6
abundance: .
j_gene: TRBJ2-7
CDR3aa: CASSLWDSTYEQYF

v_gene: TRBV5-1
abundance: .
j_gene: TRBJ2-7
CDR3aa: CASSPGQGNHEQYF

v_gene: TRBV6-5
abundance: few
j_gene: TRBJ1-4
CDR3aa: CASSYSGQGNEKLFF

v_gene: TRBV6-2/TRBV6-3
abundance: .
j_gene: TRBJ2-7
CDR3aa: CASSYSIREQYF

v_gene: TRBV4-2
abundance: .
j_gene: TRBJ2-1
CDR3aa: CASSPPGGRINEQFF

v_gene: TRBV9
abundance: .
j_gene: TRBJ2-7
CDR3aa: CASTRHPLGGTGSGEQYF

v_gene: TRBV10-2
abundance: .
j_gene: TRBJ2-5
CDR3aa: CASSKLAGKETQYF

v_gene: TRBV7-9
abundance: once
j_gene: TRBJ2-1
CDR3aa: CASSSGLAGGPSSYNEQFF

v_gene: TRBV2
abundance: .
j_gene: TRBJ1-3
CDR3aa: CASRSRGATGNTIYF

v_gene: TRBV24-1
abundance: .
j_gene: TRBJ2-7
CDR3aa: CATSDLAGVDVCYEQYF

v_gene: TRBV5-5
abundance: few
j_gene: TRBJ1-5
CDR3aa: CASSLVAQGGLGNQPQHF

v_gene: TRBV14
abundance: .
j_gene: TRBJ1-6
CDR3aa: CASSPLTGSPFNSPLHF

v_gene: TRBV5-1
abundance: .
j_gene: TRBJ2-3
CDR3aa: CASSLGPGLAGGQDTQYF

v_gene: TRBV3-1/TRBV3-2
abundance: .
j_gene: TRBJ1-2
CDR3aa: CASTDRGRDGYTF

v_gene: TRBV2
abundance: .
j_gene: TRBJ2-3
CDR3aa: CASRGGVAATDTQYF

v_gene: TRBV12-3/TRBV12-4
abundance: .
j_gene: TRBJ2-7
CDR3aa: CASSLEGHRQYF

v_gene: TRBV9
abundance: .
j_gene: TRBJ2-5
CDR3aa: CASSVTGSGPRETQYF

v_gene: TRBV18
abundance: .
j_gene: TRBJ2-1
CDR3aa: CASSPGLAGVSNEQFF

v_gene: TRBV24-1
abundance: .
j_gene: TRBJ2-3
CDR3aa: CATSGGSGGPALSDTQYF

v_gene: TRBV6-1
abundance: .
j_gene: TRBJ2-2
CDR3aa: CASSGVAGGMNTGELFF